This is a list of T cell receptor beta chains from one sample in a study of shared clonotypes between healthy human individuals. Profiled with immunoSEQ multiplex PCR; TCRdb holds only in-frame clones, not every one. The sample carries 450,000 to 500,000 clones, roughly 80% recorded once. Source material: PBMCs. All receptors derive from a woman in her thirties or forties in good health. Some clones in this sample may be carry-over from other donors' samples. The CDR3 runs from the conserved cysteine through the conserved F or W. A D gene is named only where the DNA matches it firmly. Clone size, where shown, is once, few, many, or a class for clones that have expanded.

J gene: TRBJ2-1
clone size: once
V gene: TRBV29-1
D gene: NA
CDR3 DNA: TGCAGCGTGGAGACCCAAGATGGCTACAATGAGCAGTTCTTC
CDR3 protein: CSVETQDGYNEQFF

J gene: TRBJ1-2
clone size: NA
V gene: TRBV10-3
D gene: TRBD1
CDR3 DNA: TGTGCCATAGCGGAACAGGGGAGATATAGCTATGGCTACACCTTC
CDR3 protein: CAIAEQGRYSYGYTF

J gene: TRBJ2-5
clone size: NA
V gene: TRBV7-2
D gene: TRBD1
CDR3 DNA: TGTGCCAGCAGCTTACACAGGGGTGGCCAAGAGACCCAGTACTTC
CDR3 protein: CASSLHRGGQETQYF

J gene: TRBJ2-1
clone size: NA
V gene: TRBV20-1
D gene: NA
CDR3 DNA: TGCAGTGCTGCCAGGGGTGTGCAGTTCTTC
CDR3 protein: CSAARGVQFF

J gene: TRBJ2-7
clone size: NA
V gene: TRBV7-9
D gene: NA
CDR3 DNA: TGTGCCAGCAGCTTAGGGACAGCCTATCTCTACGAGCAGTACTTC
CDR3 protein: CASSLGTAYLYEQYF

J gene: TRBJ2-1
clone size: NA
V gene: TRBV11-2
D gene: NA
CDR3 DNA: TGTGCCAGCAGCGTAGGACGAACCTACAATGAGCAGTTCTTC
CDR3 protein: CASSVGRTYNEQFF

J gene: TRBJ1-3
clone size: NA
V gene: TRBV15
D gene: NA
CDR3 DNA: TGTGCCACCAGCAGAGTAATAGGGTCTGGAAACACCATATATTTT
CDR3 protein: CATSRVIGSGNTIYF

J gene: TRBJ2-3
clone size: NA
V gene: TRBV29-1
D gene: NA
CDR3 DNA: TGCAGCGCAGAAGGGGGGGAGGGAGGCACAGATACGCAGTATTTT
CDR3 protein: CSAEGGEGGTDTQYF

J gene: TRBJ1-1
clone size: NA
V gene: TRBV7-2
D gene: NA
CDR3 DNA: TGTGCCAGCAGCCCCGGAATTGGTGGCCGCGCTCCTGCTTTCTTT
CDR3 protein: CASSPGIGGRAPAFF

J gene: TRBJ1-5
clone size: few
V gene: TRBV7-6
D gene: TRBD1
CDR3 DNA: TGTGCCAGCAGCTTAACAGGGGTTAGCAATCAGCCCCAGCATTTT
CDR3 protein: CASSLTGVSNQPQHF

J gene: TRBJ1-1
clone size: NA
V gene: TRBV10-1
D gene: TRBD1
CDR3 DNA: TGCGCCAGCAGTGAGTCGAGGGGGCGTAGGACTGAAGCTTTCTTT
CDR3 protein: CASSESRGRRTEAFF

J gene: TRBJ2-6
clone size: NA
V gene: TRBV7-2
D gene: TRBD1
CDR3 DNA: TGTGCCAGCAGTGTGACAGGGGGTAAGGCTGGGGCCAACGTCCTGACTTTC
CDR3 protein: CASSVTGGKAGANVLTF

J gene: TRBJ2-1
clone size: NA
V gene: TRBV19
D gene: NA
CDR3 DNA: TGTGCCAGTAGTAACGGCGTGGGGGGTGCTGCCTACAATGAGCAGTTCTTC
CDR3 protein: CASSNGVGGAAYNEQFF

J gene: TRBJ2-2
clone size: many
V gene: TRBV29-1
D gene: TRBD1
CDR3 DNA: TGCAGCGTTGAAGCTCGGGCAGGGGGCGGTACCGGGGAGCTGTTTTTT
CDR3 protein: CSVEARAGGGTGELFF

J gene: TRBJ2-1
clone size: NA
V gene: TRBV10-1
D gene: NA
CDR3 DNA: TGCGCCAGCAGCAACACCGGGACGCCACTGAGTGGGTCGCAGTTCTTC
CDR3 protein: CASSNTGTPLSGSQFF

J gene: TRBJ1-1
clone size: NA
V gene: TRBV7-2
D gene: TRBD1
CDR3 DNA: TGTGCCAGCAGCAACAGGGACAGCTACACTGAAGCTTTCTTT
CDR3 protein: CASSNRDSYTEAFF

J gene: TRBJ1-5
clone size: NA
V gene: TRBV27
D gene: TRBD1
CDR3 DNA: TGTGCCAGCAGTTTATTCGGGACAGGGAATCTCAATCAGCCCCAGCATTTT
CDR3 protein: CASSLFGTGNLNQPQHF

J gene: TRBJ2-5
clone size: NA
V gene: TRBV19
D gene: TRBD1
CDR3 DNA: TGTGCCAGTAGTACCTACAGGGGCCGAGAGACCCAGTACTTC
CDR3 protein: CASSTYRGRETQYF

J gene: TRBJ1-4
clone size: NA
V gene: TRBV2
D gene: NA
CDR3 DNA: TGTGCCAGCAGTGAAGCGCTACCTAATGAAAAACTGTTTTTT
CDR3 protein: CASSEALPNEKLFF

J gene: TRBJ2-7
clone size: NA
V gene: TRBV5-1
D gene: NA
CDR3 DNA: TGCGCCAGCAGCTTGGGAGTCCGAGGGGATAGCGAGCAGTACTTC
CDR3 protein: CASSLGVRGDSEQYF

J gene: TRBJ2-3
clone size: NA
V gene: TRBV18
D gene: TRBD1
CDR3 DNA: TGTGCCAGCTCATCGACAGGGGGATCAGATACGCAGTATTTT
CDR3 protein: CASSSTGGSDTQYF

J gene: TRBJ2-7
clone size: NA
V gene: TRBV18
D gene: TRBD1
CDR3 DNA: TGTGCCAGCTCACGCGGACAGGGCCCAGGCGAGCAGTACTTC
CDR3 protein: CASSRGQGPGEQYF

J gene: TRBJ2-7
clone size: NA
V gene: TRBV15
D gene: NA
CDR3 DNA: TGTGCCACCAGCAGAGATCGTCCGAGGGCCTACGAGCAGTACTTC
CDR3 protein: CATSRDRPRAYEQYF

J gene: TRBJ2-1
clone size: NA
V gene: TRBV25-1
D gene: TRBD2
CDR3 DNA: TGTGCCAGCAGTCCGACGGGAGGGAGGGCCTTTGAGCAGTTCTTC
CDR3 protein: CASSPTGGRAFEQFF

J gene: TRBJ2-1
clone size: NA
V gene: TRBV29-1
D gene: NA
CDR3 DNA: TGCAGCGTTGACAAGGGGGGCGGGCAGTTCTTC
CDR3 protein: CSVDKGGGQFF

J gene: TRBJ2-5
clone size: NA
V gene: TRBV9
D gene: TRBD2
CDR3 DNA: TGTGCCAGCAGCGCGAGCGGGAGGGGAGAGACCCAGTACTTC
CDR3 protein: CASSASGRGETQYF

J gene: TRBJ1-1
clone size: many
V gene: TRBV7-7
D gene: TRBD1
CDR3 DNA: TGTGCCAGCAGCCGAATCGGACAGGGGGCCTCTGAAGCTTTCTTT
CDR3 protein: CASSRIGQGASEAFF

J gene: TRBJ2-1
clone size: NA
V gene: TRBV6-5
D gene: NA
CDR3 DNA: TGTGCCAGCAGCAGGGGACGGGACAATGAGCAGTTCTTC
CDR3 protein: CASSRGRDNEQFF

J gene: TRBJ2-4
clone size: NA
V gene: TRBV9
D gene: TRBD1
CDR3 DNA: TGTGCCAGCAGCGCCCTCGGGACAGGGGACATTCAGTACTTC
CDR3 protein: CASSALGTGDIQYF

J gene: TRBJ2-7
clone size: NA
V gene: TRBV28
D gene: NA
CDR3 DNA: TGTGCCAGCAGACCCGGAAGCTCCTACGAGCAGTACTTC
CDR3 protein: CASRPGSSYEQYF

J gene: TRBJ2-5
clone size: few
V gene: TRBV30
D gene: TRBD1
CDR3 DNA: TGTGCCTGGACACAGGGGGGTCAAGAGACCCAGTACTTC
CDR3 protein: CAWTQGGQETQYF

J gene: TRBJ1-2
clone size: NA
V gene: TRBV7-2
D gene: NA
CDR3 DNA: TGTGCCAGCAGCTTACCGGGTAACTATGGCTACACCTTC
CDR3 protein: CASSLPGNYGYTF

J gene: TRBJ2-7
clone size: many
V gene: TRBV6-6
D gene: NA
CDR3 DNA: TGTGCCAGCAGTTACTCGAGTACAGCCTCCTACGAGCAGTACTTC
CDR3 protein: CASSYSSTASYEQYF

J gene: TRBJ2-7
clone size: NA
V gene: TRBV6-5
D gene: NA
CDR3 DNA: TGTGCCAGCAGTCCCACCCTACTCCGGGAGCAGTACTTC
CDR3 protein: CASSPTLLREQYF

J gene: TRBJ1-5
clone size: NA
V gene: TRBV10-2
D gene: TRBD1
CDR3 DNA: TGCGCCAGCTCCGAACAGGGGGCAGGCCAGCCCCAGCATTTT
CDR3 protein: CASSEQGAGQPQHF